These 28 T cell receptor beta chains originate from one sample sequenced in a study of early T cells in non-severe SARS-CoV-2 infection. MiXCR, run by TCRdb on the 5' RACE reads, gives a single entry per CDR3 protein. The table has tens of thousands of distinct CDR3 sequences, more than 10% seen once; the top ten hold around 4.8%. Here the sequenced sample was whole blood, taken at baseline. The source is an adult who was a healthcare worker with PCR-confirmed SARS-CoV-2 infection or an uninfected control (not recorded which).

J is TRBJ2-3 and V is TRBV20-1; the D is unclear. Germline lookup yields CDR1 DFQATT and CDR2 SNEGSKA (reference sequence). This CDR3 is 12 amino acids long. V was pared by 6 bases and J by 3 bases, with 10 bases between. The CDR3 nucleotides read TGCAGTGCCGAGGTGGGGACAGATACGCAGTATTTT. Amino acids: CSAEVGTDTQYF.

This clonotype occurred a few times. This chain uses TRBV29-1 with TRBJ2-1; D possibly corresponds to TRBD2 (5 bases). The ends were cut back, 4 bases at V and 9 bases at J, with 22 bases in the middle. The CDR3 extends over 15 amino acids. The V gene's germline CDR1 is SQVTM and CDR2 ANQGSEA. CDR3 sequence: CSVARRLADKPEQFF. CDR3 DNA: TGCAGCGTTGCGAGGCGGCTAGCAGATAAGCCTGAGCAGTTCTTC.

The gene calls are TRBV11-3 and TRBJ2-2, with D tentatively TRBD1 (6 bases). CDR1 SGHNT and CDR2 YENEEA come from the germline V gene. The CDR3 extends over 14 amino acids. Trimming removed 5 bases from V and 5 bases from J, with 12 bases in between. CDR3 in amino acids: CASSTRTDTGELFF. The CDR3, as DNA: TGTGCCAGCAGCACGCGGACAGATACCGGGGAGCTGTTTTTT.

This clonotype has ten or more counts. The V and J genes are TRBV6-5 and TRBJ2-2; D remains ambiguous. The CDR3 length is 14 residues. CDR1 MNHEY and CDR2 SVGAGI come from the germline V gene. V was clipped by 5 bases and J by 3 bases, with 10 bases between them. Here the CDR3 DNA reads TGTGCCAGCAGTCCCAAGTACGACACCGGGGAGCTGTTTTTT. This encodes CASSPKYDTGELFF.

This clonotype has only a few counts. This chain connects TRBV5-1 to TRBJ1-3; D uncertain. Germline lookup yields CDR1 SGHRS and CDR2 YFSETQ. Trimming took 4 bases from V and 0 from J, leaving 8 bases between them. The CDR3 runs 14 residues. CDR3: CASSNGGSGNTIYF. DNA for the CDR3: TGCGCCAGCAGCAACGGAGGCTCTGGAAACACCATATATTTT.

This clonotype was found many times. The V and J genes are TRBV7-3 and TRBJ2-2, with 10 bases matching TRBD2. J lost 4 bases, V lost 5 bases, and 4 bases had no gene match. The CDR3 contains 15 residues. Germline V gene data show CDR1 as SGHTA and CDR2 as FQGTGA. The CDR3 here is CASSDLAGATGELFF. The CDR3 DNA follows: TGTGCCAGCAGCGATCTAGCGGGAGCCACCGGGGAGCTGTTTTTT. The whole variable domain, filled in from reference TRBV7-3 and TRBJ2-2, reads GAGVSQTPSNKVTEKGKYVELRCDPISGHTALYWYRQSLGQGPEFLIYFQGTGAADDSGLPNDRFFAVRPEGSVSTLKIQRTERGDSAVYLCASSDLAGATGELFFGEGSRLTVL.

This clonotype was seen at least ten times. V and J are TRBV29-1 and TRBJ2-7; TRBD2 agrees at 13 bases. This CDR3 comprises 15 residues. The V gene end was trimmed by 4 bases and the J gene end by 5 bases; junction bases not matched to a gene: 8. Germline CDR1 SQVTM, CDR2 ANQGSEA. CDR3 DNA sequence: TGCAGCGTTGCTTCAGGGACTAGCGGGATACACGAGCAGTACTTC. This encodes CSVASGTSGIHEQYF.

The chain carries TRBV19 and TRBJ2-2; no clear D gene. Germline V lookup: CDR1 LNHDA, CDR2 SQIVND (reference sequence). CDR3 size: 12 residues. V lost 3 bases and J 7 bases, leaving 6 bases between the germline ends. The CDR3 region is CASSIKGGELFF. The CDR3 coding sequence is TGTGCCAGTAGTATTAAGGGCGGGGAGCTGTTTTTT.

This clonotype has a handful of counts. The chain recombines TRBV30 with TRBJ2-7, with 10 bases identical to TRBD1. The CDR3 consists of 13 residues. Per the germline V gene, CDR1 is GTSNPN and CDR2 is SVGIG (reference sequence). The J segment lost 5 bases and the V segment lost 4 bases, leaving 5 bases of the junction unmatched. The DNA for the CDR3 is TGTGCCTGGAATCGGGACAGGGGCCACGAGCAGTACTTC. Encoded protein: CAWNRDRGHEQYF.

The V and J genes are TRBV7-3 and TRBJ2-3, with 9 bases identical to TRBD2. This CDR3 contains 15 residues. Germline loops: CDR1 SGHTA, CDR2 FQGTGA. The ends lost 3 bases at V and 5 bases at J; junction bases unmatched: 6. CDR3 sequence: CASSLAGGQRDTQYF. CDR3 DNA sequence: TGTGCCAGCAGCTTGGCGGGGGGGCAGAGAGATACGCAGTATTTT.

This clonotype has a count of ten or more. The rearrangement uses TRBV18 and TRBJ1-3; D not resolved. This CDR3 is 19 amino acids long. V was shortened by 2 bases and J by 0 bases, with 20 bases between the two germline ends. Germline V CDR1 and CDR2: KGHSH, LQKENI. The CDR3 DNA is TGTGCCAGCTCACCAGTCGTCGTAGGCCAGCCAAGCTCTGGAAACACCATATATTTT. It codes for CASSPVVVGQPSSGNTIYF.

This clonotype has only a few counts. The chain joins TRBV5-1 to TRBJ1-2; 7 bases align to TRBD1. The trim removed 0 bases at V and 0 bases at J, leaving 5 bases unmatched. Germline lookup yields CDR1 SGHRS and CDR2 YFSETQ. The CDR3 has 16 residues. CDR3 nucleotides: TGCGCCAGCAGCTTGGCCAAGGGGGCTGCTAACTATGGCTACACCTTC. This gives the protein CASSLAKGAANYGYTF.

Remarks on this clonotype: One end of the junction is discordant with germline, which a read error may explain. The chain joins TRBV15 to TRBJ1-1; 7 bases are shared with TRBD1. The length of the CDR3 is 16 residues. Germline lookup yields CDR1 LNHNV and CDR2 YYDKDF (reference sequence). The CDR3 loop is CATSPGGGSWITEASF. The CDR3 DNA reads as TGTGCCACCAGCCCAGGGGGGGGCTCTTGGATCACTGAAGCTTCCTTT.

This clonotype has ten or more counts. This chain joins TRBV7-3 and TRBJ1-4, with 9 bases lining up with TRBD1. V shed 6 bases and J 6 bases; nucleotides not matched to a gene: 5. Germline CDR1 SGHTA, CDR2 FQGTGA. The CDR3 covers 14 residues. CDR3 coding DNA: TGTGCCAGCAGTCCGACAGGGGGTGATGAAAAACTGTTTTTT. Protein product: CASSPTGGDEKLFF.

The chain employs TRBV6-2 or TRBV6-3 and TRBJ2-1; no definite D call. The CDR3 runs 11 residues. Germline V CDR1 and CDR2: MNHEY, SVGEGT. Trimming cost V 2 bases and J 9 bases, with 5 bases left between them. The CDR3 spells CASSYGREQFF. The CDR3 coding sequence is TGTGCCAGCAGTTACGGGCGTGAGCAGTTCTTC.

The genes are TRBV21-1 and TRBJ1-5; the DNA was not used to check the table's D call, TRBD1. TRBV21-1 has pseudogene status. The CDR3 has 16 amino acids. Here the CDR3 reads CASSDRAGPIVKPQHF. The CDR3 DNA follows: TGTGCCAGCAGCGACCGGGCAGGCCCGATTGTAAAGCCCCAGCATTTT.

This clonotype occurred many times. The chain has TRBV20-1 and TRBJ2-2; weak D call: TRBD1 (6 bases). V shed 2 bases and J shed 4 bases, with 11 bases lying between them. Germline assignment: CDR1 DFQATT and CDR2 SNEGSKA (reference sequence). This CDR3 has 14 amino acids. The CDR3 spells CSARYGQTTGELFF. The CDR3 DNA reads TGCAGTGCTAGATATGGACAGACCACCGGGGAGCTGTTTTTT.

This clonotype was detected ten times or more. The CDR3 region has the DNA TGTGCCTGGAGTGTCCGGGCCAGGGGTAGTCAGCCCCAGCATTTT. The encoded protein is CAWSVRARGSQPQHF. The chain combines TRBV30 with TRBJ1-5, with D possibly matching TRBD1 (6 bases). There are 15 residues in the CDR3. Germline V gene sequence: CDR1 GTSNPN, CDR2 SVGIG (reference sequence). The V gene lost 0 bases and the J gene lost 6 bases, with 15 bases spanning the gap.

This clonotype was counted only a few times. The CDR3 is CASSYGGPPLLSYEQYF. CDR3 nucleotides: TGTGCCAGCAGTTACGGAGGGCCCCCTTTGTTATCGTACGAGCAGTACTTC. This rearrangement joins TRBV6-5 to TRBJ2-7, with a weak D call TRBD2 (6 bases). Germline CDR1 and CDR2: MNHEY and SVGAGI. The CDR3 has 17 residues. The V gene lost 2 bases and the J gene lost 4 bases, with 21 bases spanning the gap.

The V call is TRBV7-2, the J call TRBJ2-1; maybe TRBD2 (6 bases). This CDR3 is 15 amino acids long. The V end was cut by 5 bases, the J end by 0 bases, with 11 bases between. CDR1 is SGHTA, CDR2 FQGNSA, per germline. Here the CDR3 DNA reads TGTGCCAGCAGCGATAGCGGTGCCTCCTACAATGAGCAGTTCTTC. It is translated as CASSDSGASYNEQFF.

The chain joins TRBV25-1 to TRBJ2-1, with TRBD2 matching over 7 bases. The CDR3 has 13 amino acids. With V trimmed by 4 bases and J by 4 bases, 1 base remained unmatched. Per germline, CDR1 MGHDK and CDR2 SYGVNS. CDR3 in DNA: TGTGCCAGCAGTGTGGGGGGGTACAATGAGCAGTTCTTC. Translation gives CASSVGGYNEQFF.

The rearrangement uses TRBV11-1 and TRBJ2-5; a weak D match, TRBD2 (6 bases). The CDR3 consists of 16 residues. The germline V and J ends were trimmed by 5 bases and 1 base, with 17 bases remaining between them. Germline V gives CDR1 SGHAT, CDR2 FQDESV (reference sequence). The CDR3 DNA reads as TGTGCCAGCAGCCCGACCTTCGGGGGTATCCAAGAGACCCAGTACTTC. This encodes CASSPTFGGIQETQYF.

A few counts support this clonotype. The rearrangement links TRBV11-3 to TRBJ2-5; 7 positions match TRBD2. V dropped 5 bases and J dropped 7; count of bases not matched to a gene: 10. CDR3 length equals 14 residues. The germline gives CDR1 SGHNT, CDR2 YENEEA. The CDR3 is CASSTVAGVGTQYF. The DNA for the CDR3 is TGTGCCAGCAGCACGGTGGCGGGAGTAGGGACCCAGTACTTC.

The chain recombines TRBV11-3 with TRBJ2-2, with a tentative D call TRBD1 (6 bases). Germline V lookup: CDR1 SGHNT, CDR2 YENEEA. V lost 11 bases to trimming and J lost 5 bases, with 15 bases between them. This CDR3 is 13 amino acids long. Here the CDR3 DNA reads TGTGCCGGGCGAGACAGGAAAACCGGGGAGCTGTTTTTT. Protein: CAGRDRKTGELFF.

This chain's CDR3 is CATSRPRVHSSYEQYF. CDR3 in DNA: TGTGCCACCAGCAGACCCCGGGTACACAGCTCCTACGAGCAGTACTTC. The rearrangement joins TRBV15 to TRBJ2-7; D is ambiguous. The CDR3 extends over 16 amino acids. V lost 2 bases, J lost 0 bases, and 14 bases lay in between. Germline CDR1 reads LNHNV; CDR2 reads YYDKDF (reference sequence).

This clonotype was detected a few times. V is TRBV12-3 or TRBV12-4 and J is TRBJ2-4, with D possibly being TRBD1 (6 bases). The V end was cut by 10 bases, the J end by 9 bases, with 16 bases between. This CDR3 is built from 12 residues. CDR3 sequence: CAILPAGAIQYF. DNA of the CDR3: TGTGCCATCTTGCCGGCAGGGGCCATTCAGTACTTC.

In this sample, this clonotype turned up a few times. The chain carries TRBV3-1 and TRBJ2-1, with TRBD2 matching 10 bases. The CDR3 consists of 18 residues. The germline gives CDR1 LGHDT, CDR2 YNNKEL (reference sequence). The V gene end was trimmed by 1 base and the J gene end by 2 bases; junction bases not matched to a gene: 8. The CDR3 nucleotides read TGTGCCAGCAGCCAAGTACTAGCGGGGATGGGGACCTACAATGAGCAGTTCTTC. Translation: CASSQVLAGMGTYNEQFF.

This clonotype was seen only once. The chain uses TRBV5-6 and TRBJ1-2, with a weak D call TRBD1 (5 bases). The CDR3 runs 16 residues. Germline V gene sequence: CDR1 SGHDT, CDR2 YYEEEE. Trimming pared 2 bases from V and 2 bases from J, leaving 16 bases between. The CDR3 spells CASSLVTGTQNYGYTF. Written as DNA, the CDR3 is TGTGCCAGCAGCTTAGTCACCGGGACTCAAAACTATGGCTACACCTTC.